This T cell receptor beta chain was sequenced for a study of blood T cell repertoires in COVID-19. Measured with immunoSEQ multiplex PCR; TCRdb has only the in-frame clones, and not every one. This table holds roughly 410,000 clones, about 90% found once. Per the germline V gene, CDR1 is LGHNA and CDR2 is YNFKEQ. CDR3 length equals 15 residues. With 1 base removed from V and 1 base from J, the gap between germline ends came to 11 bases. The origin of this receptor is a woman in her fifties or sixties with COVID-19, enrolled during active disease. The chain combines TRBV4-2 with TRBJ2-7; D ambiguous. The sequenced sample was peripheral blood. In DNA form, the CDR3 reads TGTGCCAGCAGCCAAGCGGGTGGCGTTTCCTACGAGCAGTACTTC. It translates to CASSQAGGVSYEQYF.